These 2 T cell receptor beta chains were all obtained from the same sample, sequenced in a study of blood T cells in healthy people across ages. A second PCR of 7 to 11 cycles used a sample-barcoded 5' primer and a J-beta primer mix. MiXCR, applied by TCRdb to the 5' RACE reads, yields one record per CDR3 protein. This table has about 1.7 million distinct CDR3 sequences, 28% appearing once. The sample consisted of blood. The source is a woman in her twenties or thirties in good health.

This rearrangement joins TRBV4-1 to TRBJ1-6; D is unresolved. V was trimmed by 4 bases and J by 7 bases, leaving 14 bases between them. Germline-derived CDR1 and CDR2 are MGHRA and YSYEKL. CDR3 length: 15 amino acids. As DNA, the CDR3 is TGCGCCAGCAGCCGTGGCTCACCGGGGAATTCACCCCTCCACTTT. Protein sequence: CASSRGSPGNSPLHF.

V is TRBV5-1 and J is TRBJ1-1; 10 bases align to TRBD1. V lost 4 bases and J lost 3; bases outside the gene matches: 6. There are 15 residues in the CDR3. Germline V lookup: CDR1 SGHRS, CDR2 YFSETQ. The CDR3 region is CASSPPGQGYTEAFF. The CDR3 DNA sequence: TGCGCCAGCAGCCCCCCGGGACAGGGGTACACTGAAGCTTTCTTT.